The sequence of this TCR beta chain was determined in a study of graft-versus-host responses after intestinal transplantation. Study-level background: Anti-thymocyte globulin induction preceded two to three years of tacrolimus and steroid maintenance in all recipients.

The V segment lost 1 base and the J segment 5 bases; nucleotides outside the gene matches: 1. In germline, CDR1 is MNHEY, CDR2 SMNVEV (reference sequence). The CDR3 consists of 14 residues. Whole-study findings and limits: Some GvH clones appeared in ileal mucosa or blood before recipient bone marrow. Elevated graft-versus-host to host-versus-graft clonal ratios in allografts were recorded for patients with graft-donor T cell macrochimerism.

The protocol was immunoSEQ multiplex PCR, while the TCRdb copy is restricted to in-frame clones and leaves out a portion. The table lists tens of thousands of clones, over 85% of them singletons, with about 1.1% in the top ten. As to this clone: Its antigen is undetermined.

This sequence joins TRBV27 and TRBJ2-3; 9 nucleotides match TRBD1. The sequences come from unstimulated CD8+ T cells sorted from spleen or lymph node cells, collected before transplant. This receptor was taken from a human donor who was the organ donor for an intestinal transplant. The CDR3 DNA follows: TGTGCCAGCAGTTTATTGGGACAGGGAGATACGCAGTATTTT. This translates into CASSLLGQGDTQYF.